This T cell receptor beta chain was documented in a study of PD-1 blockade in classical Hodgkin lymphoma. The repertoire was sequenced with immunoSEQ multiplex PCR; TCRdb's copy has only in-frame clones and lacks some. Of just under 65,000 clones listed, around 94% were seen once; the top ten hold about 8%. Time point described: cycle 4 day 1 (C4D1), after five to seven weeks of nivolumab. All trial patients relapsed after autologous stem cell transplantation. J was trimmed by 5 bases and V by 7 bases; bases with no gene match: 9. CDR1 SNHLY and CDR2 FYNNEI come from the germline V gene. The CDR3 contains 16 residues.

The gene calls are TRBV2 and TRBJ2-5; 14 bases map to TRBD2. The TCR originated in a human donor with classical Hodgkin lymphoma. The source was peripheral blood mononuclear cells (PBMCs), collected before the fourth cycle of nivolumab. CDR3 amino acids: CASIQTSGGAGETQYF. CDR3 nucleotide sequence: TGTGCCAGCATCCAGACTAGCGGGGGGGCCGGGGAGACCCAGTACTTC.